This T cell receptor beta chain derives from a study of blood T cell repertoires in COVID-19. J gave up 2 bases and V 2 bases, and 6 bases lay outside the gene matches. This CDR3 comprises 16 residues. Germline loops: CDR1 MNHEY, CDR2 SMNVEV (reference sequence). Authors' data handling: The authors estimated nucleated cell counts from reference gene primer amplification. Sequenced by immunoSEQ multiplex PCR; TCRdb stores in-frame clones only, minus some. D and trimming were read from the DNA, whereas the V and J calls and clone size are those reported in that table. This sample has 300,000 to 350,000 clones; roughly 90% occur once, and the top ten carry about 2.5%.

The gene calls are TRBV27 and TRBJ2-7, with 10 bases identical to TRBD2. This receptor was identified in a man aged 18 to 30 with active or convalescent COVID-19. The source material was peripheral blood. In nucleotides, the CDR3 is TGTGCCAGCAGTTTAGTGGTAGCGGGAGGAGCCTACGAGCAGTACTTC. The encoded protein is CASSLVVAGGAYEQYF.